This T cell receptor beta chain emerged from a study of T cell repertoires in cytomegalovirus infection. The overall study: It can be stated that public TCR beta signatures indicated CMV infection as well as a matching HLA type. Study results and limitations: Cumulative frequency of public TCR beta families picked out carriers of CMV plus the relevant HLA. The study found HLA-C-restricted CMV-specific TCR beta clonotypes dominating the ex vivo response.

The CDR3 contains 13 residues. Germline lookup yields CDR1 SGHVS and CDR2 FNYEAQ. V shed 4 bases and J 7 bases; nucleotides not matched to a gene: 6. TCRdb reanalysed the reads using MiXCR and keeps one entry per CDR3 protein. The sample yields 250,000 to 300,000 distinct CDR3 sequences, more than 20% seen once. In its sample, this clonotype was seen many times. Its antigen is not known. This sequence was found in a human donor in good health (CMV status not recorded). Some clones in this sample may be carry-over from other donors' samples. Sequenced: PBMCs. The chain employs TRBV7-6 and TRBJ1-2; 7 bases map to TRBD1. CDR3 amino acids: CASSSRGGSGYTF. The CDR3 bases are TGTGCCAGCAGCTCTAGAGGGGGCTCTGGCTACACCTTC.